This entry is about one TCR beta chain. These data come from a study of blood T cell repertoires in COVID-19. Whole-study context: Both acute and convalescent COVID-19 samples were obtained from the United States, Italy and Spain.

Sequencing used immunoSEQ multiplex PCR; TCRdb keeps in-frame clones, though not all of them. The sample lists approximately 100,000 clones, about 88% occurring once. The CDR3 is made up of 17 amino acids. V lost 4 bases, J lost 4 bases, and 15 bases stayed unmatched. Germline loops: CDR1 SGHRS, CDR2 YFSETQ. This sequence was found in a woman aged 60-70 years with acute or convalescent COVID-19. The rearrangement links TRBV5-1 to TRBJ2-3; 7 bases are a match to TRBD2. Sequencing was carried out using peripheral blood. CDR3 region: CASSGRGDGGFADTQYF. The CDR3 DNA reads TGCGCCAGCAGCGGACGGGGGGATGGCGGGTTCGCAGATACGCAGTATTTT. Filled out from reference TRBV5-1 and TRBJ2-3, the complete variable domain reads KAGVTQTPRYLIKTRGQQVTLSCSPISGHRSVSWYQQTPGQGLQFLFEYFSETQRNKGNFPGRFSGRQFSNSRSEMNVSTLELGDSALYLCASSGRGDGGFADTQYFGPGTRLTVL.